This TCR beta chain originates from a study of immune evolution from preneoplasia to lung adenocarcinoma. Study observations and caveats: Normal lung had the highest top T cell clone frequencies.

CDR1 is KGHSH, CDR2 LQKENI, per germline. Trimming removed 6 bases from V and 8 bases from J, with 14 bases in between. This CDR3 has 12 amino acids. Libraries were prepared by immunoSEQ multiplex PCR; TCRdb keeps only in-frame clonotypes and omits some of them. The sample lists 25,000 to 30,000 clones, about 74% occurring once. A note on this clone: The antigen is undetermined.

Between about 2014 and 2018, patients underwent resection in Japan or China. The receptor comes from a person aged 55 to 70 with invasive lung adenocarcinoma. Some clones in this sample may be carry-over from other donors' samples. The sample consisted of FFPE invasive lung adenocarcinoma tissue. The chain recombines TRBV18 with TRBJ2-7; D call uncertain. DNA of the CDR3: TGTGCCAGCTCCCCTGCGGAAAGGAAGCAGTACTTC. It specifies CASSPAERKQYF.